Sequencing of this TCR beta chain was carried out in a study of T cell responses to AZD1222 COVID-19 vaccine (dated by TCRdb to about 2021). The study in broad terms: A total of about 240 trial participants underwent TCR sequencing, of whom about 210 received two doses of AZD1222 and some 25 received two doses of the MenACWY control vaccine. Trial participants were enrolled by age into subgroups of 18-55, 56-69 and 70-plus years, and roughly 150, 30 and 60 TCR-sequenced participants, respectively, were included in these subgroups. What the research found in general, with its limitations: Nearly half of unique spike-specific TCRs reportedly recognized epitopes outside regions mutated in the B.1.351 and B.1.1.7 variants. The 56-69-year group was small, and its depth increase did not reach significance, likely because of low power. Because no day 14 peak-response samples were available, repertoires were characterized only after the peak T cell response. CD4 TCRs associated with the vaccine covered the entire spike protein, and the dominant responses were in regions 160-218 and 743-854. Only a handful of AZD1222 recipients were SARS-CoV-2 seropositive at baseline, limiting conclusions about previously exposed vaccinees. Most participants were white British and females outnumbered males, and the authors suggested that clonal diversity may have been underestimated. After two AZD1222 doses, spike-specific TCR breadth and depth were significantly higher than at day 0 and than in MenACWY recipients.

The CDR3 regions of human TCRbeta chains were subjected to immunosequencing. The authors processed their data as follows. TCRs in the repertoires were matched against a reference library of SARS-CoV-2-specific TCRs that had been generated with the MIRA antigen-specificity platform. Breadth was defined as the fraction of unique TCRs that were SARS-CoV-2-associated, and depth was defined as the fraction of total T cells that were SARS-CoV-2-associated. Using the MIRA data, each spike-specific TCR was mapped to the spike region that the TCR reacts to and placed in a CD4 or CD8 class. Log10-transformed breadth and depth values were compared by one-way ANOVA with Sidak's multiple comparisons tests. The immuneACCESS repertoire file appears here via TCRdb, limited to in-frame rearrangements. These files lack a portion of the clones; in checked studies, under half of the deficit traces to unresolved V genes, and the cause of the others is not known. V and J calls and clone size are copied from that table; D and trimming were computed from the DNA. The sample yields 150,000 to 200,000 clones; roughly 92% were counted once. Just over 5% of the sample rests with the top ten.

On this clone itself: The specificity of this receptor is unknown. One base away there is no much larger clone; base qualities are not given.

The meaning of the sample's time point label: about 28 days (+/-7) after the second vaccine dose. AZD1222 recipients with second doses at about 4 weeks or about 12 weeks were pooled, because spike-specific TCR depth and breadth did not differ between schedules. Samples from vaccinated people were obtained from the UK trials COV001 and COV002, which included a single-blind randomized controlled phase 2/3 trial of AZD1222 (ChAdOx1 nCoV-19) in healthy adults. Trial participant PBMC samples were collected at day 0 and day 28 after the second dose for TCRbeta chain sequencing. CDR1 and CDR2 are drawn from the germline V gene: SQVTM, ANQGSEA. V is pared back by 2 bases and J by 8 bases, with 17 bases lying between the germline termini. Inclusive of the bounding cysteine and phenylalanine, the CDR3 is 14 residues long. CDR3 DNA is the only sequence kept; it has 42 bases, read in frame from the first base.

The specimen was peripheral blood, collected 28 days after the second AZD1222 dose. The chain is encoded by TRBV29-1 joined to TRBJ2-3, with TRBD2 perhaps the D gene, on 7 matching bases. The clonotype originates from an adult who received the AZD1222 COVID-19 vaccine. The CDR3 in this case is CSVERSGRGRTQYF. The nucleotide sequence reads as follows: TGCAGCGTTGAACGTAGCGGGCGGGGGCGTACGCAGTATTTT.